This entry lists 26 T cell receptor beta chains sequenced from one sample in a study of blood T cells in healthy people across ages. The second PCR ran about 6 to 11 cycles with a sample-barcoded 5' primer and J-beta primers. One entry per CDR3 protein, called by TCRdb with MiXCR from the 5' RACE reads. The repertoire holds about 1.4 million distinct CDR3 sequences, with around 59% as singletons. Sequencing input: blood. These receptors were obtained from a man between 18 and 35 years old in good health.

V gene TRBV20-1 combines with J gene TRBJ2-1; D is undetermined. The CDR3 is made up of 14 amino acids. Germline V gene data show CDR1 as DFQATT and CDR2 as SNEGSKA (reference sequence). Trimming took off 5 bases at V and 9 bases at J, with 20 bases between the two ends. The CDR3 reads CSAPPSPAIGEQFF. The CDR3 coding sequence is TGCAGTGCTCCGCCATCCCCAGCCATCGGTGAGCAGTTCTTC.

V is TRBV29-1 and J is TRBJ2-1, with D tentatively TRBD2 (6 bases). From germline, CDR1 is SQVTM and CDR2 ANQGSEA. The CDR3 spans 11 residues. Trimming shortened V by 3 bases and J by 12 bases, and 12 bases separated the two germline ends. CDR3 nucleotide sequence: TGCAGCGTTGAGAGAGGAGGGGTGCAGTTCTTC. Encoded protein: CSVERGGVQFF.

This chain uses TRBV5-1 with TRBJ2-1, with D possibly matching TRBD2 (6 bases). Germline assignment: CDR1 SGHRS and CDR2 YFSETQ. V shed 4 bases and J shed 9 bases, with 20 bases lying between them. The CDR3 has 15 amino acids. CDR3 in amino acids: CASSPTDTSFGEQFF. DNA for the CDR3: TGCGCCAGCAGCCCGACCGACACTAGCTTCGGTGAGCAGTTCTTC.

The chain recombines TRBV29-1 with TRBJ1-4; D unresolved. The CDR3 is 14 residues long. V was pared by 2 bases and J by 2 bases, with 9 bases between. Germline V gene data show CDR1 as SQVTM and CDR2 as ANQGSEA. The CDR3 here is CSVERLHTNEKLFF. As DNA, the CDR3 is TGCAGCGTTGAACGTTTGCACACTAATGAAAAACTGTTTTTT.

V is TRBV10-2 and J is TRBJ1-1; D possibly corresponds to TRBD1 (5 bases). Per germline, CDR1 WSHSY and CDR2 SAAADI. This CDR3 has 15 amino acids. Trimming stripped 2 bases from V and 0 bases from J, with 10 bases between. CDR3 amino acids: CASSERGRLNTEAFF. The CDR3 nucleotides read TGCGCCAGCAGTGAGAGGGGACGGCTGAACACTGAAGCTTTCTTT.

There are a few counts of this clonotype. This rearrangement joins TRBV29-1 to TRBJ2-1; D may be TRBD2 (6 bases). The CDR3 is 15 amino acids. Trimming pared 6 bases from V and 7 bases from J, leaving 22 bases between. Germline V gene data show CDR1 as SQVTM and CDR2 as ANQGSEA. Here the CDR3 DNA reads TGCAGCGTCCACGGGAGCTTTAAGGGAGTAAATGAGCAGTTCTTC. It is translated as CSVHGSFKGVNEQFF.

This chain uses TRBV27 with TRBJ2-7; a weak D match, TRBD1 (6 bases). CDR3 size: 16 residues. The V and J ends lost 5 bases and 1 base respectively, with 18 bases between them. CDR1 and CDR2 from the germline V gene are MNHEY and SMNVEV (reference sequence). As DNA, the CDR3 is TGTGCCAGCAGTCCCACCTTACAGGGAAGGTCCTACGAGCAGTACTTC. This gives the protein CASSPTLQGRSYEQYF.

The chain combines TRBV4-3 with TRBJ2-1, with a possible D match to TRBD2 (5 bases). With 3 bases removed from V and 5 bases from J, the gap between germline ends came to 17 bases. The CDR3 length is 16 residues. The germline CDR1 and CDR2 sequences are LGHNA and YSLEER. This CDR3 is CASSQRRLAPHNEQFF. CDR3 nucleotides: TGCGCCAGCAGCCAGAGGAGGCTAGCCCCCCACAATGAGCAGTTCTTC.

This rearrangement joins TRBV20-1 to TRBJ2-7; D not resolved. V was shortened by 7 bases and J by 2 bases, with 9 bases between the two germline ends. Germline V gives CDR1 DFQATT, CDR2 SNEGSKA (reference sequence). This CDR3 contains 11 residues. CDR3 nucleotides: TGCAGTGTTCTTGGGGCCTACGAGCAGTACTTC. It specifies CSVLGAYEQYF.

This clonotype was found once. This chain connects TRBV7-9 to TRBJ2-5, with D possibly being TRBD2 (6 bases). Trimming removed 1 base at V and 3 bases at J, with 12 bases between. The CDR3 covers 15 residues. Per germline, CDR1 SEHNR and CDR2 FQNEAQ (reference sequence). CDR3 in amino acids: CASSLGPGGKETQYF. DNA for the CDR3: TGTGCCAGCAGCTTAGGTCCCGGGGGAAAAGAGACCCAGTACTTC.

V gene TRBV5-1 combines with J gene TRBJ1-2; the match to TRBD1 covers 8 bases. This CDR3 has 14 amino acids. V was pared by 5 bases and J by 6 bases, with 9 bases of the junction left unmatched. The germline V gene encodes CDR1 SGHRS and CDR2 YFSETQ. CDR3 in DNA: TGCGCCAGCAGACGTGAGGACAGGGCTCATGGCTACACCTTC. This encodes CASRREDRAHGYTF.

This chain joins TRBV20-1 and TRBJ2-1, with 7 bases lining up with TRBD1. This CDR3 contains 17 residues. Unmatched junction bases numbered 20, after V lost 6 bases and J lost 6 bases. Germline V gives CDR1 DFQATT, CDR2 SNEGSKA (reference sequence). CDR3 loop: CSASASRGFRAFNEQFF. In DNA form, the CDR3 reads TGCAGTGCCAGCGCAAGCAGGGGGTTTCGGGCGTTCAATGAGCAGTTCTTC.

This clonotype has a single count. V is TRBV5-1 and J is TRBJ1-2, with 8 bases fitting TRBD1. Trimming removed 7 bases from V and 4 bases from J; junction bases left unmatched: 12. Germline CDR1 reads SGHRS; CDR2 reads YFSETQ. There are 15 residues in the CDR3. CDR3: CASHQRTGQVYGYTF. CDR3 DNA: TGCGCCAGCCATCAAAGGACAGGGCAGGTCTATGGCTACACCTTC.

CDR3 bases: TGTGCCAGCAGCGTAGGAACAAATAGCAATCAGCCCCAGCATTTT. Its protein product is CASSVGTNSNQPQHF. The chain has TRBV9 and TRBJ1-5, with D unresolved. V was clipped by 0 bases and J by 0 bases, with 7 bases between them. CDR1 and CDR2 (germline): SGDLS, YYNGEE. The length of the CDR3 is 15 residues.

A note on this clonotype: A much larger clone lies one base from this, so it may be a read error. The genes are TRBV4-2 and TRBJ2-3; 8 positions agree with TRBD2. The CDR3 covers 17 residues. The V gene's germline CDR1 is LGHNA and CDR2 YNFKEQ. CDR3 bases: TGTGCCGGCAGCCAACAATACGGGGGGGCTTTTGGAGATACGCAGTATTTT. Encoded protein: CAGSQQYGGAFGDTQYF.

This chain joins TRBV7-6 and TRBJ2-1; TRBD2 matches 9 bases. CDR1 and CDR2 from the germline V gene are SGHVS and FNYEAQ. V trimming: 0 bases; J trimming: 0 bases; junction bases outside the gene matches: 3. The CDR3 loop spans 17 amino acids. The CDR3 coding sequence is TGTGCCAGCAGCTTAGCGTCTAGCGGGAACTCCTACAATGAGCAGTTCTTC. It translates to CASSLASSGNSYNEQFF.

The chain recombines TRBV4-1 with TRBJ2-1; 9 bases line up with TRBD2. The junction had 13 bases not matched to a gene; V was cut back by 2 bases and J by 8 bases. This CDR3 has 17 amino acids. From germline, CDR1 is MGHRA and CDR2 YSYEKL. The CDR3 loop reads CASSQYSGRLRSDEQFF. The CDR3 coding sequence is TGCGCCAGCAGCCAATATAGCGGGAGACTCAGATCCGATGAGCAGTTCTTC.

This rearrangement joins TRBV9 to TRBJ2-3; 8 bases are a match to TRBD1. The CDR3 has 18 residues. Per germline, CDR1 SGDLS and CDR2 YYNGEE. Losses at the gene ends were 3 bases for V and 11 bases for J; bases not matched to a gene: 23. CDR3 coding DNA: TGTGCCAGCAGCGCCCGATACCGAACAACAGGGGGAATTTTGATGCAGTATTTT. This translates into CASSARYRTTGGILMQYF. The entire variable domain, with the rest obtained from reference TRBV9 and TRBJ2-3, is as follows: DSGVTQTPKHLITATGQRVTLRCSPRSGDLSVYWYQQSLDQGLQFLIQYYNGEERAKGNILERFSAQQFPDLHSELNLSSLELGDSALYFCASSARYRTTGGILMQYFGPGTRLTVL.

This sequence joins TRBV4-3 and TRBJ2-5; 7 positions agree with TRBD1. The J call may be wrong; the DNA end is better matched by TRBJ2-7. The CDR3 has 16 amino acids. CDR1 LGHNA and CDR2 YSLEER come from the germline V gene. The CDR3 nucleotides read TGCGCCAGCAGCCATTCTTACTGGGGGACAGTGTACGAGCAGTACTTC. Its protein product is CASSHSYWGTVYEQYF.

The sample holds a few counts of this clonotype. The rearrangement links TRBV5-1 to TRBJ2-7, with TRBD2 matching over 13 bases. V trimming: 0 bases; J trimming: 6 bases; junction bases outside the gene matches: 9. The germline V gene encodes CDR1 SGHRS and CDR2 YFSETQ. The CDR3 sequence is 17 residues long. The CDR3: CASSLGTSGSRASEQYF. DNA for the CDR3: TGCGCCAGCAGCTTGGGGACTAGCGGGAGCCGCGCCTCCGAGCAGTACTTC.

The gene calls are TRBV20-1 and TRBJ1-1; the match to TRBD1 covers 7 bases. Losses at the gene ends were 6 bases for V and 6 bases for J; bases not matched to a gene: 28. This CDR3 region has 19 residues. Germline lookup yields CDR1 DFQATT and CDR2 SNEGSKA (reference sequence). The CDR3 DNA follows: TGCAGTGCACCCTCGGCGGTGTCCCCTCCGGGACAGAGAAACGCTGAAGCTTTCTTT. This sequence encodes CSAPSAVSPPGQRNAEAFF.

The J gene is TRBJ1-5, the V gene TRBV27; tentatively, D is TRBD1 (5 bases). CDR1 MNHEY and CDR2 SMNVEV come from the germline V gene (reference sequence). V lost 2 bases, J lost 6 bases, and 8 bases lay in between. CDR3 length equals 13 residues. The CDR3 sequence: CASSLTRVQPQHF. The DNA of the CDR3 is TGTGCCAGCAGTTTAACCAGGGTTCAGCCCCAGCATTTT.

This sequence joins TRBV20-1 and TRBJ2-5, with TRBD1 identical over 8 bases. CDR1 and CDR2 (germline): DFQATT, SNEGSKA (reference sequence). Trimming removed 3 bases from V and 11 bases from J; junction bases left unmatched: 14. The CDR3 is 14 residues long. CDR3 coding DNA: TGCAGTGCTAGTCGGCAGGGGGCCTACAATGAGCAGTACTTC. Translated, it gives CSASRQGAYNEQYF.

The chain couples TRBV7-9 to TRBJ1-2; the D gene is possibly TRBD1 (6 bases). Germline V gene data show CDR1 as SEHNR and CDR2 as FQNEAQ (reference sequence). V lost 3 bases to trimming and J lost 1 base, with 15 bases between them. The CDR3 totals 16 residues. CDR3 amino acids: CASSLRTEVFNYGYTF. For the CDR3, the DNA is TGTGCCAGCAGCTTGCGGACAGAAGTGTTTAACTATGGCTACACCTTC.

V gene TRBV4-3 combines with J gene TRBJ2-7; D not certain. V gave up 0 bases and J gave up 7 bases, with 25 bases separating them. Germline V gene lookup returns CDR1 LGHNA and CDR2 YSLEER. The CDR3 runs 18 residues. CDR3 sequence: CASSQDLGGTLINNEQYF. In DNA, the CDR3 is TGCGCCAGCAGCCAAGATCTTGGTGGCACGCTCATTAACAATGAGCAGTACTTC.

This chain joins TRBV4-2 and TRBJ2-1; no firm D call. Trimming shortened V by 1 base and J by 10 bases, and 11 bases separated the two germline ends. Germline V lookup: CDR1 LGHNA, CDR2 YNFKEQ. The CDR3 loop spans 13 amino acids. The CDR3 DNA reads TGTGCCAGCAGCCAAGTGCCCGTGCAGGAGCAGTTCTTC. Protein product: CASSQVPVQEQFF.